The 10 T cell receptor beta chains below all came from one sample that was sequenced in a study of sequential checkpoint blockade in melanoma (dated by TCRdb to about 2019). In light of the paper, this sample's treatment or condition label describes: randomized to nivolumab then ipilimumab (arm A) or the reverse (arm B). Library construction relied on the immunoSEQ multiplex PCR assay. In its TCRdb copy, this immuneACCESS table keeps in-frame sequences only and misses some clones. Where compared with another copy, unresolved V genes explain less than half of these, and the others have no known cause. The sample profile shows 31,000 or so clones; 80% to 90% of them were found once. 22% of the sample lies in the top ten. The source was CD8+ T cells sorted from blood (inferred from file names), collected from a patient given nivolumab and ipilimumab in sequence. The receptors were sampled from a human donor with melanoma.

The gene calls are TRBV4-1 and TRBJ2-7; 8 positions agree with TRBD2. There are 16 residues in the CDR3. Germline loops: CDR1 MGHRA, CDR2 YSYEKL. The ends lost 0 bases at V and 0 bases at J; junction bases unmatched: 4. CDR3 DNA sequence: TGCGCCAGCAGCCAAGATATAGCGGGGCCCTCCTACGAGCAGTACTTC. This codes for CASSQDIAGPSYEQYF.

The chain carries TRBV5-1 and TRBJ2-7, with 9 nucleotides matching TRBD1. Losses at the gene ends were 4 bases for V and 2 bases for J; bases not matched to a gene: 7. CDR3 length equals 15 residues. The V gene's germline CDR1 is SGHRS and CDR2 YFSETQ. The CDR3 reads CASSPGTGRTYEQYF. The DNA for the CDR3 is TGCGCCAGCAGCCCGGGGACAGGGCGGACCTACGAGCAGTACTTC.

Concerning this clone: The germline gene is not matched at one end of the junction; a read error may be the cause. This rearrangement joins TRBV7-8 to TRBJ1-2, with D perhaps matching TRBD1 (5 bases). The CDR3 is made up of 15 amino acids. CDR1 is SGHVS and CDR2 is FQNEAQ in the germline V gene. Written as DNA, the CDR3 is TGCGCCAGCAGCCCCACGCTTAAAGACAGCTATGGCTACACCTTC. Translating gives CASSPTLKDSYGYTF.

V gene TRBV6-1 combines with J gene TRBJ1-2; D uncertain. The CDR3 runs to 15 residues. Germline CDR1 is MNHNS and CDR2 is SASEGT. Trimming shortened V by 2 bases and J by 2 bases, and 12 bases separated the two germline ends. The CDR3 DNA follows: TGTGCCAGCAGTGAAATTTCTTACCAGAACTATGGCTACACCTTC. Its protein product is CASSEISYQNYGYTF.

The gene calls are TRBV11-2 and TRBJ2-7, with no clear D. CDR1 and CDR2 from the germline V gene are SGHAT and FQNNGV. V dropped 3 bases and J dropped 7 bases, with 13 bases sitting between them. CDR3 length: 13 residues. The DNA for the CDR3 is TGTGCCAGCAGCTTGAGCCCACTACGAGAGCAGTACTTC. It specifies CASSLSPLREQYF.

This sequence joins TRBV13 and TRBJ2-7; TRBD2 aligns across 9 bases. With V trimmed by 1 base and J by 3 bases, 7 bases remained unmatched. Per the germline V gene, CDR1 is PRHDT and CDR2 is FYEKMQ (reference sequence). The CDR3 sequence is 16 residues long. As DNA, the CDR3 is TGTGCCAGCAGCTTAGCTAGCGGGGACCGAAACTACGAGCAGTACTTC. Amino acids: CASSLASGDRNYEQYF.

V and J are TRBV7-8 and TRBJ2-7, with 8 bases matching TRBD1. Trimming cost V 2 bases and J 3 bases; bases outside gene matches: 0. This CDR3 has 13 amino acids. The germline CDR1 and CDR2 sequences are SGHVS and FQNEAQ. The CDR3 here is CASSLTGGYEQYF. CDR3 nucleotides: TGTGCCAGCAGCTTAACAGGGGGCTACGAGCAGTACTTC.

This clone was picked up one time. The chain employs TRBV27 and TRBJ2-1; 8 positions match TRBD2. There are 13 residues in the CDR3. Germline V CDR1 and CDR2: MNHEY, SMNVEV (reference sequence). The V gene end was trimmed by 3 bases and the J gene end by 9 bases; junction bases not matched to a gene: 4. The CDR3 loop reads CASSLGGRSEQFF. Here the CDR3 DNA reads TGTGCCAGCAGTTTGGGCGGGAGGAGTGAGCAGTTCTTC.

The V gene is TRBV10-2, the J gene TRBJ1-5; D remains unclear. The CDR3 sequence is 16 residues long. Germline lookup yields CDR1 WSHSY and CDR2 SAAADI. V was cut by 4 bases and J by 0 bases, with 13 bases left in between. CDR3 sequence: CASSGDGVSSNQPQHF. CDR3 coding DNA: TGCGCCAGCAGTGGAGACGGGGTTTCTAGCAATCAGCCCCAGCATTTT.

This clone appeared a single time. This chain joins TRBV9 and TRBJ2-5; D gene ambiguous. The germline gives CDR1 SGDLS, CDR2 YYNGEE. CDR3 length: 14 residues. Trimming cost V 1 base and J 0 bases, with 7 bases left between them. For the CDR3, the DNA is TGTGCCAGCAGCGTACAAGACTACCAAGAGACCCAGTACTTC. The encoded protein is CASSVQDYQETQYF.